This T cell receptor (beta chain) was sequenced for a study of HIV-infected patients and healthy controls. This CDR3 has 13 amino acids. Trimming cost V 10 bases and J 10 bases; bases outside gene matches: 10. CDR1 and CDR2 (germline): MNHEY, SVGAGI. By share, this clonotype ranks as medium-sized. 500 ng RNA was reverse transcribed with alpha and beta constant-region primers. Separate chain-specific third strand synthesis with multiplexing indices produced the alpha and beta libraries. TCRdb re-called the 5' RACE reads with MiXCR, one entry per CDR3 protein. The data contain 8,000 to 13,000 distinct CDR3 sequences, roughly 8% of them singletons. All unsorted peripheral T cells were captured because whole blood was used without fractionation.

V and J are TRBV6-5 and TRBJ1-6; 7 bases agree with TRBD1. This clonotype originated in an adult in good health. Sequenced: blood. This chain's CDR3 is CATHRDSRSPLHF. The CDR3 bases are TGTGCCACCCACCGGGACAGTAGATCACCCCTCCACTTT.